The 10 T cell receptor beta chains reported below all come from one sample, sequenced in a study of blood T cell repertoires in COVID-19. The assay was immunoSEQ multiplex PCR, and TCRdb's table has in-frame clones only and misses some. This table holds 250,000 to 300,000 clones, around 90% found once. The specimen sequenced was peripheral blood. All receptors come from a woman aged 60 to 75 with COVID-19, enrolled during active disease.

The V call is TRBV19, the J call TRBJ1-3; maybe TRBD1 (5 bases). The CDR3 is made up of 16 amino acids. The germline gives CDR1 LNHDA, CDR2 SQIVND (reference sequence). V was trimmed by 2 bases and J by 1 base, leaving 12 bases between them. The chain's CDR3 is CASSIYSGLSGNTIYF. CDR3 nucleotides: TGTGCCAGTAGTATATACTCGGGACTATCTGGAAACACCATATATTTT.

This clone was recorded only once. Other DNA sequences in the sample encode the same CDR3. The rearrangement joins TRBV3-1 (or the pseudogene TRBV3-2) to TRBJ1-2, with D perhaps TRBD1 (5 bases). The CDR3 runs to 12 residues. V was trimmed by 3 bases and J by 6 bases, leaving 8 bases between them. Germline loops: CDR1 LGHDT, CDR2 YNNKEL (reference sequence). The CDR3 spells CASSHGGNGYTF. The CDR3 nucleotides read TGTGCCAGCAGCCACGGGGGGAATGGCTACACCTTC.

CDR3 region: CASSAGHPVLGNTIYF. CDR3 sequence (DNA): TGTGCCAGCAGCGCTGGACACCCTGTTTTAGGCAACACCATATATTTT. The chain combines TRBV13 with TRBJ1-3, with D maybe TRBD1 (5 bases). The CDR3 loop spans 16 amino acids. V lost 5 bases and J 7 bases, leaving 21 bases between the germline ends. CDR1 is PRHDT, CDR2 FYEKMQ, per germline (reference sequence).

The chain joins TRBV25-1 to TRBJ1-1; 9 bases line up with TRBD1. Per germline, CDR1 MGHDK and CDR2 SYGVNS. The CDR3 runs to 17 residues. With V trimmed by 8 bases and J by 0 bases, 13 bases remained unmatched. CDR3 sequence: CASYPGQGRGMNTEAFF. The CDR3 nucleotides are TGTGCCAGCTATCCGGGACAGGGCCGGGGGATGAACACTGAAGCTTTCTTT.

This chain connects TRBV7-3 to TRBJ2-3; 11 nucleotides match TRBD2. V dropped 2 bases and J dropped 5; count of bases not matched to a gene: 9. The germline V gene encodes CDR1 SGHTA and CDR2 FQGTGA. The CDR3 runs 17 residues. The CDR3 region has the DNA TGTGCCAGCAGCTTATTTAGCGGGGGGGTGCGAGGAGATACGCAGTATTTT. It codes for CASSLFSGGVRGDTQYF.

This rearrangement joins TRBV11-1 to TRBJ1-2; perhaps TRBD1 as D (5 bases). This CDR3 has 15 amino acids. Germline CDR1 SGHAT, CDR2 FQDESV (reference sequence). The V and J ends lost 5 bases and 2 bases respectively, with 15 bases between them. CDR3 in amino acids: CASSVIPKGNYGYTF. In DNA, the CDR3 is TGTGCCAGCAGCGTTATACCCAAGGGGAACTATGGCTACACCTTC.

The rearrangement joins TRBV3-1 (or the pseudogene TRBV3-2) to TRBJ1-1; 7 bases align to TRBD1. In germline, CDR1 is LGHDT, CDR2 YNNKEL (reference sequence). This CDR3 spans 15 amino acids. V was clipped by 1 base and J by 5 bases; unmatched bases: 7. Written as DNA, the CDR3 is TGTGCCAGCAGCCAAGCTTTGACAGGGCGGACTGAAGCTTTCTTT. Translating it yields CASSQALTGRTEAFF.

This chain links TRBV18 with TRBJ1-2; D call uncertain. The V gene lost 0 bases and the J gene lost 6 bases, with 8 bases spanning the gap. Germline-derived CDR1 and CDR2 are KGHSH and LQKENI. The CDR3 has 13 amino acids. The CDR3 loop is CASSPPFPDGYTF. The CDR3, as DNA: TGTGCCAGCTCACCACCGTTTCCGGATGGCTACACCTTC.

This clone was counted once. The gene calls are TRBV2 and TRBJ2-7; no clear D gene. Trimming pared 3 bases from V and 1 base from J, leaving 7 bases between. CDR3 size: 13 residues. Germline V gives CDR1 SNHLY, CDR2 FYNNEI. CDR3 sequence reads: CASSDFRSYEQYF. For the CDR3, the DNA is TGTGCCAGCAGTGACTTTAGATCCTACGAGCAGTACTTC.

The chain employs TRBV7-3 and TRBJ1-6, with a tentative D call TRBD1 (6 bases). Germline loops: CDR1 SGHTA, CDR2 FQGTGA. This CDR3 has 16 residues. Trimming removed 1 base from V and 11 bases from J, with 18 bases in between. CDR3 protein: CASSLIGRGGYAPLHF. DNA for the CDR3: TGTGCCAGCAGCTTAATTGGCAGGGGCGGATACGCACCCCTCCACTTT.